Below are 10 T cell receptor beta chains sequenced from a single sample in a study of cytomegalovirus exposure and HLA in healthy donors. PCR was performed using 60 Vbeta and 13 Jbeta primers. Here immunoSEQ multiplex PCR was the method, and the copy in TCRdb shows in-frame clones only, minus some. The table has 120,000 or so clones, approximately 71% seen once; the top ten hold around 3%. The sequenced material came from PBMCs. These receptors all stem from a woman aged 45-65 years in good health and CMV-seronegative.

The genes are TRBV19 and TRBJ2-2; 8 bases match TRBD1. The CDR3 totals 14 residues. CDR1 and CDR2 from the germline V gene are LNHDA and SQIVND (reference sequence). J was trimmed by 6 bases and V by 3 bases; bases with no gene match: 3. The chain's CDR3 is CASSILQGAGELFF. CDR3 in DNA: TGTGCCAGTAGTATCTTACAGGGGGCCGGGGAGCTGTTTTTT.

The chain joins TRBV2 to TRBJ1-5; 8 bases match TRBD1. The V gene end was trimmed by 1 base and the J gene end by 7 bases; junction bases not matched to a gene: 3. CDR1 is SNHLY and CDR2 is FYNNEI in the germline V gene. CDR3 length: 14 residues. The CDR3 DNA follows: TGTGCCAGCAGTGAAGACAGGGGGTACCAGCCCCAGCATTTT. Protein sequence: CASSEDRGYQPQHF.

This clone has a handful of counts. CDR3 nucleotides: TGTGCCAGCAGCGCTCCTTACAGGGGGCGCGACACCGGGGAGCTGTTTTTT. This sequence encodes CASSAPYRGRDTGELFF. The rearrangement joins TRBV9 to TRBJ2-2; 9 positions match TRBD1. CDR1 is SGDLS and CDR2 is YYNGEE in the germline V gene. V lost 3 bases and J lost 3; bases outside the gene matches: 9. The CDR3 contains 17 residues.

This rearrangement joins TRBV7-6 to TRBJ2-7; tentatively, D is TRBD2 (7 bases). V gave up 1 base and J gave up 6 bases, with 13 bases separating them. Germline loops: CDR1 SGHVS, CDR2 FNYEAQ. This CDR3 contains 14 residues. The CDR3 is CASSLVGGEGEQYF. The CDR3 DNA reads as TGTGCCAGCAGCTTAGTAGGGGGGGAGGGCGAGCAGTACTTC.

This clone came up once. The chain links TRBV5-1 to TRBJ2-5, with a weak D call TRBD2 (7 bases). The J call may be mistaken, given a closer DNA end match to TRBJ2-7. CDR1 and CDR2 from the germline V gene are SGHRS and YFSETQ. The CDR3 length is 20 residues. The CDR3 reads CASSLATTGRGSGFSYEQYF. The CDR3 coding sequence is TGCGCCAGCAGCTTGGCCACGACAGGTCGGGGTAGCGGGTTCTCCTACGAGCAGTACTTC.

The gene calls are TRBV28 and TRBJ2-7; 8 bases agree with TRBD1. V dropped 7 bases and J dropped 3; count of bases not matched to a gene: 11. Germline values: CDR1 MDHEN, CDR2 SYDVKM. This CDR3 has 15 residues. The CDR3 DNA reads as TGTGCCAGCACCACACCGACAGGGGTTGGCTACGAGCAGTACTTC. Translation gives CASTTPTGVGYEQYF.

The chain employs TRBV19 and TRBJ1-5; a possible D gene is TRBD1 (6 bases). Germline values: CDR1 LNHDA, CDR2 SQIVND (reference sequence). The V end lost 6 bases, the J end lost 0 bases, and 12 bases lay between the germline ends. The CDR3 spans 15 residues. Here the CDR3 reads CASRRQANSNQPQHF. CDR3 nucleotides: TGTGCCAGTAGAAGACAGGCTAATAGCAATCAGCCCCAGCATTTT.

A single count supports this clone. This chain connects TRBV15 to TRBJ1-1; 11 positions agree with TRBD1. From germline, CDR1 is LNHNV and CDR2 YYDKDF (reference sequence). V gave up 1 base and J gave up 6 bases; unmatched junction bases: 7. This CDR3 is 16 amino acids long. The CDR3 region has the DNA TGTGCCACCAGCAGAGCTCAGGGACAGGGGGTGGCTGAAGCTTTCTTT. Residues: CATSRAQGQGVAEAFF.

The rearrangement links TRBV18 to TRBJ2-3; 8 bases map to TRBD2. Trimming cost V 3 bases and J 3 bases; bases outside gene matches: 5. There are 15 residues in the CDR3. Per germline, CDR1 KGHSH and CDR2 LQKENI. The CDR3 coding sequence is TGTGCCAGCTCACCGTCGACTAGCGATACAGATACGCAGTATTTT. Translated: CASSPSTSDTDTQYF.

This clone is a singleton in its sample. The CDR3 DNA reads TGTGCCAGCAGCCCTACTAGCGGGAGACTCATCGAGCAGTACTTC. The encoded protein is CASSPTSGRLIEQYF. The genes are TRBV5-6 and TRBJ2-5; 11 positions agree with TRBD2. TRBJ2-7 explains the end of the DNA better; the J call may be wrong. CDR3 length: 15 residues. Germline CDR1 SGHDT, CDR2 YYEEEE.